This T cell receptor (beta chain) appears in the sequencing data of a study of blood T cell repertoires in COVID-19. In the study overall: The samples span acute and convalescent COVID-19 from the United States, Italy and Spain. Sources were T cells, B-cell-depleted T cells, or PBMCs; the material itself was cDNA or gDNA.

Germline lookup yields CDR1 MDHEN and CDR2 SYDVKM. The CDR3 length is 14 residues. Trimming shortened V by 6 bases and J by 7 bases, and 16 bases separated the two germline ends. In the study's own analysis: Estimates of nucleated cell counts were drawn from the amplification of reference gene primers. Assay: immunoSEQ multiplex PCR; the TCRdb copy retains only in-frame clones and omits some. The V and J calls and clone size were taken over from that table, and D and trimming were inferred from the DNA. The sample holds fewer than 120,000 clones, over 65% seen once. This clone appeared a single time. The sequence derives from a woman aged 80 or older with acute or convalescent COVID-19. The specimen sequenced was peripheral blood. The V call is TRBV28, the J call TRBJ1-5, with D unclear. The CDR3 sequence is CASRMTAAGQPQHF. The CDR3 DNA follows: TGTGCCAGCAGAATGACGGCGGCGGGACAGCCCCAGCATTTT.